This section outlines one T cell receptor beta chain sequence together with its context. Its recognized antigen is unknown. No much larger clone exists at a distance of one base, and base qualities are not known. This sample stems from a study of blood T cell repertoires in COVID-19 (TCRdb year 2020). For the wider study: The collaborator samples originated in the United States, Italy and Spain and spanned the acute and convalescent phases of COVID-19. The material from the prospective study consisted of cDNA or gDNA derived from T cells, B-cell-depleted T cells, or PBMCs. Deeply sampled blood TCRbeta repertoires from subjects exposed to, actively infected with, or recovered from COVID-19 were included in the dataset. A freely available public database, intended as a resource for researchers studying the immune response to SARS-CoV-2, is where the repertoires were released. The samples were drawn from two sources: the first 160 participants of the ongoing ImmuneRACE study, and 1,000 to 1,500 subjects contributed by 6 global collaborators. Sample metadata almost always included a de-identified subject ID, COVID-19 status, age in years and sex. Where available, HLA class I and class II types were obtained from metadata supplied by the sample provider rather than from assay-based typing.

In Seattle, one collaborating source enrolled patients while the infection was active and tracked those patients longitudinally over the course of disease. Collaborating institutions collected whole blood in K2EDTA tubes following their own protocols. For TCRbeta analysis, collaborator samples were shipped as frozen whole blood, as isolated PBMCs, or as DNA extracted from either sample type. General conclusions and limits of the study: The quantity of clinical and demographic metadata differed by source and by participant and was supplied without curation.

TCRbeta CDR3 regions were amplified from genomic DNA by means of the immunoSEQ Assay, a bias-controlled multiplex PCR. Processing in the source paper ran as follows. Nucleated cell counts per sample were estimated from amplification of reference gene primers within the assay. To quantify the absolute abundance of each unique TCRbeta CDR3 rearrangement, sequence reads were collapsed and filtered. For each sample, productive Simpson clonality was calculated by taking the square root of Simpson's diversity index across productive rearrangements. TCRdb holds this immuneACCESS table with in-frame rearrangements only. Some clones are missing; in checked studies, unresolved V genes explain under half, and the rest has no known cause. That table furnishes V, J and clone size, whereas the DNA furnished D and trimming. The sample table shows about 69,000 clones, and approximately 86% are seen once. More than 15% of the sample is taken by the ten largest.

The CDR3 sequence holds 16 residues, the cysteine and phenylalanine included. Only CDR3 DNA remains: 48 bases, in frame from the first base. The germline V gene (reference sequence) supplies CDR1 LNHDA and CDR2 SQIVND. V trim: 10 bases; J trim: 5 bases; unmatched bases: 12. The sample was peripheral blood. The V and J genes are TRBV19 and TRBJ2-5; TRBD2 matches 14 bases in the middle. This sequence originates from a man in his forties or fifties with COVID-19, enrolled during active disease. The DNA reads as follows: TGTGCCACTAAGACTAGCGGGGGGGCTTATGTGGAGACCCAGTACTTC. It encodes CATKTSGGAYVETQYF.